This T cell receptor beta chain was observed in a study of cytomegalovirus exposure and HLA in healthy donors. PCR was performed using 60 Vbeta and 13 Jbeta primers. Sequencing was performed with immunoSEQ multiplex PCR; in TCRdb, only in-frame clones are kept and a portion is missing. The profile covers more than 85,000 clones, with approximately 76% appearing a single time and around 8.1% taken by the ten largest. CDR1 and CDR2 (germline): MNHEY, SMNVEV (reference sequence). J gave up 12 bases and V 5 bases, and 10 bases lay outside the gene matches. This CDR3 contains 13 residues. The sequenced sample was PBMCs. The chain links TRBV27 to TRBJ2-1, with 7 bases matching TRBD2. The receptor comes from a man aged 40-49 years in good health and CMV-seronegative. The CDR3 here is CASSPPGGGGQFF. The CDR3 DNA follows: TGTGCCAGCAGTCCACCCGGTGGCGGGGGGCAGTTCTTC.